Listed below are T cell receptor beta chains from one sample, sequenced in a study of shared clonotypes between healthy human individuals. The table came from immunoSEQ multiplex PCR; TCRdb's copy has only in-frame clones and leaves some out. The sample holds approximately 810,000 clones, around 93% seen once. The sequenced sample was naive CD8+ T cells sorted from blood. These receptors came from a man aged 25-45 years in good health. CDR3s include the opening cysteine and the closing phenylalanine or tryptophan. The order of the fields is D gene, V gene, CDR3 protein. D genes are given only for firm matches.

D: .; V: TRBV9; CDR3: CASSVVRGPNTEAFF
D: TRBD1; V: TRBV5-1; CDR3: CASSLDRDLEAFF
D: .; V: TRBV27; CDR3: CASTLLSGSTDTQYF
D: .; V: TRBV4-1; CDR3: CASSLRQVNYNEQFF
D: .; V: TRBV19; CDR3: CASSPGPDYEQYF
D: .; V: TRBV7-9; CDR3: CASSLDRRTDANYGYTF
D: .; V: TRBV9; CDR3: CASSVAGTSAYEQYF
D: .; V: TRBV5-1; CDR3: CASSWRDTNYEQYF
D: TRBD2; V: TRBV7-2; CDR3: CASSLEGPSAGDGELFF
D: TRBD2; V: TRBV6-1; CDR3: CATTSGYYNEQFF
D: .; V: TRBV7-9; CDR3: CASSSPEGNYGYTF
D: TRBD1; V: TRBV2; CDR3: CASRLPGTGTHEQYF
D: .; V: TRBV27; CDR3: CASSFGANNEQFF
D: TRBD1; V: TRBV5-4; CDR3: CASSSTDRGTYEQYF
D: .; V: TRBV7-8; CDR3: CASRVADTQYF
D: .; V: TRBV7-9; CDR3: CASSLRAKGGMNTEAFF
D: TRBD2; V: TRBV2; CDR3: CASSPFTSGRTETQYF
D: .; V: TRBV20-1; CDR3: CSASGGDTQYF
D: .; V: TRBV7-9; CDR3: CASSFGGGSNQPQHF
D: TRBD2; V: TRBV9; CDR3: CASSPVALAGGRDTQYF
D: .; V: TRBV25-1; CDR3: CASSEYGTSYEQYF
D: .; V: TRBV6-5; CDR3: CASSYSGTYEQYF
D: .; V: TRBV2; CDR3: CASSDLIQVREAFF
D: TRBD1; V: TRBV2; CDR3: CASRQPEGGTNEKLFF
D: .; V: TRBV7-2; CDR3: CASRLRDTGTDTQYF
D: .; V: TRBV29-1; CDR3: CSVVSLDGTTQETQYF
D: .; V: TRBV5-1; CDR3: CASSAGRSYEQYF
D: TRBD2; V: TRBV7-2; CDR3: CASSLVGLAGGDTQYF
D: TRBD2; V: TRBV29-1; CDR3: CSALAGAVSGANVLTF
D: TRBD1; V: TRBV4-3; CDR3: CASSQDRGLNNQPQHF
D: TRBD2; V: TRBV7-9; CDR3: CASSPRTSGSMETQYF